The 5 T cell receptor beta chains below were found in one sample sequenced in a study of metastatic and nonmetastatic thyroid tumors. TCRdb recomputed clones from the PCR reads via MiXCR. The sample lists 20,000 to 25,000 clones, around 10% seen once, with approximately 8.1% in the top ten. No treatment had been given to any patient before thyroid surgery. Sequenced sample: blood. These receptors all come from a female donor with papillary thyroid cancer or a benign thyroid nodule (not recorded which). Some clones in this sample may be carry-over from other donors' samples.

This clone came up many times. The J gene is TRBJ2-7, the V gene TRBV19; tentatively, D is TRBD1 or TRBD2 (5 bases each). Trimming pared 3 bases from V and 5 bases from J, leaving 14 bases between. The CDR3 is 14 residues long. Germline loops: CDR1 LNHDA, CDR2 SQIVND (reference sequence). CDR3 in DNA: TGTGCCAGTAGTATTGAGGGCAGGGTAAACGAGCAGTACTTC. It codes for CASSIEGRVNEQYF.

This clone showed up many times. The V and J genes are TRBV9 and TRBJ2-2; D possibly corresponds to TRBD1 (5 bases). The CDR3 totals 14 residues. Trimming left V 0 bases short and J 3 bases short, with 6 bases between. Germline lookup yields CDR1 SGDLS and CDR2 YYNGEE. CDR3 protein: CASSVEGYTGELFF. CDR3 bases: TGTGCCAGCAGCGTAGAGGGGTACACCGGGGAGCTGTTTTTT.

Details on this clone: This may be a read error, as it is one base from a much larger clone. This chain links TRBV5-6 with TRBJ2-1; a possible D gene is TRBD1 (7 bases). This CDR3 comprises 12 residues. Trimming took 7 bases from V and 8 from J, leaving 13 bases between them. The germline gives CDR1 SGHDT, CDR2 YYEEEE. This CDR3 reads CASGGDSHEQFF. CDR3 coding DNA: TGTGCCAGCGGCGGGGACAGCCATGAGCAGTTCTTC.

This clone has a count of ten or more. This chain connects TRBV19 to TRBJ2-7; either TRBD1 or TRBD2 may supply D (6 bases each). The V gene lost 3 bases and the J gene lost 9 bases, with 15 bases spanning the gap. CDR1 and CDR2 from the germline V gene are LNHDA and SQIVND (reference sequence). There are 13 residues in the CDR3. CDR3 region: CASSMDPGGGQYF. CDR3 DNA sequence: TGTGCCAGTAGTATGGACCCCGGAGGGGGGCAGTACTTC.

The chain has TRBV20-1 and TRBJ1-1; TRBD1 matches at 8 bases. The CDR3 has 13 residues. The V gene's germline CDR1 is DFQATT and CDR2 SNEGSKA (reference sequence). Trimming cost V 5 bases and J 2 bases; bases outside gene matches: 4. In DNA form, the CDR3 reads TGCAGTGCTCCCGGGACAGGCAACACTGAAGCTTTCTTT. Its translation is CSAPGTGNTEAFF.